These 10 T cell receptor beta chains were all obtained from the same sample, sequenced in a study of beta chain features in type 1 diabetes. Every bit of the isolated RNA underwent reverse transcription, so sequencing read expressed TCRB transcripts. Here immunoSEQ multiplex PCR was the method, and the copy in TCRdb shows in-frame clones only, minus some. The repertoire holds around 500,000 clones, with approximately 10% as singletons. The source material was naive CD4+ T cells from blood. The receptors were gathered from a young woman in good health.

The chain has TRBV7-3 and TRBJ2-3; TRBD2 aligns across 8 bases. Germline V gene lookup returns CDR1 SGHTA and CDR2 FQGTGA. V was clipped by 5 bases and J by 0 bases; unmatched bases: 7. The CDR3 is 16 amino acids. CDR3 sequence reads: CASSIRSGGSTDTQYF. The CDR3 DNA is TGTGCCAGCAGCATTCGAAGCGGGGGTAGCACAGATACGCAGTATTTT.

This chain uses TRBV5-1 with TRBJ2-3; 11 positions match TRBD1. This CDR3 contains 15 residues. V gave up 1 base and J gave up 4 bases; unmatched junction bases: 2. Germline-derived CDR1 and CDR2 are SGHRS and YFSETQ. CDR3 bases: TGCGCCAGCAGCTTGCGGACAGGGGGCCCAGATACGCAGTATTTT. Amino acids: CASSLRTGGPDTQYF.

The V and J genes are TRBV5-1 and TRBJ2-5; no clear D gene. Trimming removed 4 bases at V and 4 bases at J, with 14 bases between. The CDR3 runs to 14 residues. CDR1 is SGHRS, CDR2 YFSETQ, per germline. CDR3 amino acids: CASSTAPPAETQYF. In DNA form, the CDR3 reads TGCGCCAGCAGCACGGCCCCCCCAGCAGAGACCCAGTACTTC.

The chain recombines TRBV4-3 with TRBJ2-7; TRBD2 might be the D (6 bases). CDR3 length: 14 amino acids. The ends were cut back, 2 bases at V and 3 bases at J, with 11 bases in the middle. The germline V gene encodes CDR1 LGHNA and CDR2 YSLEER. The DNA for the CDR3 is TGCGCCAGCAGCCAACTTAGCGGTAACTACGAGCAGTACTTC. It is translated as CASSQLSGNYEQYF.

This clone has just a few counts. The chain employs TRBV30 and TRBJ1-1, with D perhaps TRBD1 (5 bases). Germline values: CDR1 GTSNPN, CDR2 SVGIG (reference sequence). V lost 1 base and J 12 bases, leaving 18 bases between the germline ends. This CDR3 has 13 amino acids. The CDR3 coding sequence is TGTGCCTGGAGTGATACAGGCAGGAGTCTCCCTTTCTTT. Its protein is CAWSDTGRSLPFF.

A few counts support this clone. The chain couples TRBV15 to TRBJ2-5; unclear D gene. The CDR3 is 15 residues long. Germline V gene sequence: CDR1 LNHNV, CDR2 YYDKDF (reference sequence). Trimming cost V 4 bases and J 5 bases, with 17 bases left between them. CDR3 nucleotide sequence: TGTGCCACCAGCACAGGTTACTCGGGCAGGGAGACCCAGTACTTC. Translation gives CATSTGYSGRETQYF. The full variable domain, in which reference TRBV15 and TRBJ2-5 provide the parts outside the CDR3, is DAMVIQNPRYQVTQFGKPVTLSCSQTLNHNVMYWYQQKSSQAPKLLFHYYDKDFNNEADTPDNFQSRRPNTSFCFLDIRSPGLGDTAMYLCATSTGYSGRETQYFGPGTRLLVL.

This clone was seen more than once but under ten times. The gene calls are TRBV12-5 and TRBJ2-6, with no clear D. Between the trimmed V and J ends, which lost 7 bases and 1 base, there was a span of 8 bases. Germline CDR1 and CDR2: LGHNT and FRNRAP. CDR3 size: 14 residues. The CDR3 here is CASDTGSGANVLTF. As DNA, the CDR3 is TGTGCTAGTGACACCGGATCTGGGGCCAACGTCCTGACTTTC. Using reference TRBV12-5 and TRBJ2-6 for the parts outside the CDR3, the full variable domain is DARVTQTPRHKVTEMGQEVTMRCQPILGHNTVFWYRQTMMQGLELLAYFRNRAPLDDSGMPKDRFSAEMPDATLATLKIQPSEPRDSAVYFCASDTGSGANVLTFGAGSRLTVL.

The table lists this clone with a few counts. The chain links TRBV7-2 to TRBJ2-7; the D is unclear. The CDR3 is 15 amino acids. Trimming left V 5 bases short and J 7 bases short, with 21 bases between. Per germline, CDR1 SGHTA and CDR2 FQGNSA. CDR3 sequence reads: CASSANVPSRGEQYF. The CDR3, as DNA: TGTGCCAGCAGCGCTAACGTACCCTCTCGCGGTGAGCAGTACTTC. Together with reference TRBV7-2 and TRBJ2-7, the CDR3 gives the full variable domain: GAGVSQSPSNKVTEKGKDVELRCDPISGHTALYWYRQSLGQGLEFLIYFQGNSAPDKSGLPSDRFSAERTGGSVSTLTIQRTQQEDSAVYLCASSANVPSRGEQYFGPGTRLTVT.

This clone has just a few counts. J is TRBJ2-1 and V is TRBV7-9, with 8 bases aligning to TRBD1. Germline V lookup: CDR1 SEHNR, CDR2 FQNEAQ (reference sequence). The J segment lost 5 bases and the V segment lost 5 bases, leaving 5 bases of the junction unmatched. This CDR3 has 14 residues. CDR3 coding DNA: TGTGCCAGCAGCCAACGACAGGGGCACAATGAGCAGTTCTTC. This codes for CASSQRQGHNEQFF.

The chain employs TRBV7-9 and TRBJ1-1; D not certain. The V end was cut by 11 bases, the J end by 11 bases, with 24 bases between. The CDR3 sequence is 13 residues long. Germline lookup yields CDR1 SEHNR and CDR2 FQNEAQ (reference sequence). CDR3 nucleotides: TGTGCCTCCCGAGCTTATACGACCTGGGAGGCTTTCTTT. It yields the protein CASRAYTTWEAFF.